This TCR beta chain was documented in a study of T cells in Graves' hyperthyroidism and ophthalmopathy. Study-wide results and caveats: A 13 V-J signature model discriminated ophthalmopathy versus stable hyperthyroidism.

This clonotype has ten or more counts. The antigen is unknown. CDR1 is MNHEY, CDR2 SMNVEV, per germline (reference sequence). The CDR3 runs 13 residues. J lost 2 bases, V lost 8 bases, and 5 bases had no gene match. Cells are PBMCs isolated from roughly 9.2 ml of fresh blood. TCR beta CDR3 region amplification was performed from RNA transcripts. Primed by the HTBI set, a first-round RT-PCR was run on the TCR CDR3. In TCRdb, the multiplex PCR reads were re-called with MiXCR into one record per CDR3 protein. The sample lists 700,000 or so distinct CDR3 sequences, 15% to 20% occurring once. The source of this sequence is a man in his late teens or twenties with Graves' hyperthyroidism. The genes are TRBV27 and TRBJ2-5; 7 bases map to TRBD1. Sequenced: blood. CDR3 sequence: CASGTAQQETQYF. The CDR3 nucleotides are TGTGCCAGCGGGACAGCTCAACAAGAGACCCAGTACTTC.